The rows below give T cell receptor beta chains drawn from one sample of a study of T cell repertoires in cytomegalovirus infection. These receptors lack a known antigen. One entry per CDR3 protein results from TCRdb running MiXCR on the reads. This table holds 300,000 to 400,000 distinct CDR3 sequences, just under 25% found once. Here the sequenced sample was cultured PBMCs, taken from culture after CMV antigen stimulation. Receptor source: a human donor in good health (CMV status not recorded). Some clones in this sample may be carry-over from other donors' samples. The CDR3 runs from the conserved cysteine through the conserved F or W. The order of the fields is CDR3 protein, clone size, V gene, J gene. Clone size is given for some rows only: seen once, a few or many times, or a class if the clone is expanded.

CDR3: CASSLGQGGGEYYEQYF
size: few
V: TRBV7-3
J: TRBJ2-7

CDR3: CASTPGTPGDNEQFF
size: NA
V: TRBV19
J: TRBJ2-1

CDR3: CATSRAGRTYEQYF
size: many
V: TRBV15
J: TRBJ2-7

CDR3: CASSMAGQQETQYF
size: NA
V: TRBV19
J: TRBJ2-5

CDR3: CASSPRGSDTQYF
size: NA
V: TRBV18
J: TRBJ2-3

CDR3: CASSHGGGADSYNEQFF
size: NA
V: TRBV4-2
J: TRBJ2-1

CDR3: CSAVPGTSISTDTQYF
size: NA
V: TRBV20-1
J: TRBJ2-3

CDR3: CASSLSGRAYNEQFF
size: many
V: TRBV7-2
J: TRBJ2-1

CDR3: CASSLSREDTQYF
size: many
V: TRBV7-2
J: TRBJ2-3

CDR3: CASSVTPKNRNEQFF
size: NA
V: TRBV9
J: TRBJ2-1

CDR3: CASHPGRYTEAFF
size: few
V: TRBV7-2
J: TRBJ1-1

CDR3: CASSPSWGDIKRETQYF
size: NA
V: TRBV5-6
J: TRBJ2-5